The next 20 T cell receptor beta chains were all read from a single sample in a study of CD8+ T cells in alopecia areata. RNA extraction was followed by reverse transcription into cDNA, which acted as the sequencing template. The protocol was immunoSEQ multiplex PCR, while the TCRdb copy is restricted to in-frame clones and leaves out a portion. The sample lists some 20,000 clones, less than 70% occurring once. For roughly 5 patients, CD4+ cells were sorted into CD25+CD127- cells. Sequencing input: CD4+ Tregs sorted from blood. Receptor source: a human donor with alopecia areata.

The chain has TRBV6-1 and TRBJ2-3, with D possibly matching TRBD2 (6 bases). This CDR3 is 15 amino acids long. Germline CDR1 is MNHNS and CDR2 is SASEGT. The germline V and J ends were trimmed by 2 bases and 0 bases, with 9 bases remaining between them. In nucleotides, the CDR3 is TGTGCCAGCAGTGAAACTGCGGGGAGCACAGATACGCAGTATTTT. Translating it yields CASSETAGSTDTQYF.

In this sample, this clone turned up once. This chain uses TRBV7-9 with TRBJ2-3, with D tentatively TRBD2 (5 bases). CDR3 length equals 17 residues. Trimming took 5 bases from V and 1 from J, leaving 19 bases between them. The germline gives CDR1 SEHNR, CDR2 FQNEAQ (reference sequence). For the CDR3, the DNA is TGTGCCAGCAGCCCGATGACTACCTCCTGGCGCACAGATACGCAGTATTTT. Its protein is CASSPMTTSWRTDTQYF.

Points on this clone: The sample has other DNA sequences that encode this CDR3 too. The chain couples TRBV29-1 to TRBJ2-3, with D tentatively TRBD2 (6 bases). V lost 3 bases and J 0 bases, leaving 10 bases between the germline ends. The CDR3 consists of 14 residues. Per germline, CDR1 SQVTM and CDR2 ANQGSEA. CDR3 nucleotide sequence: TGCAGCGTTGAGCGTGGGACTAGCACAGATACGCAGTATTTT. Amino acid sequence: CSVERGTSTDTQYF.

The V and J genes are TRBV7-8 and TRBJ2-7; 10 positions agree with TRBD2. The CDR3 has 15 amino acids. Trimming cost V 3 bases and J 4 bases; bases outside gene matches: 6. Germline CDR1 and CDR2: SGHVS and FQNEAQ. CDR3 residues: CASSFGGTSEYEQYF. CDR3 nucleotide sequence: TGTGCCAGCAGCTTTGGCGGGACTAGCGAGTACGAGCAGTACTTC.

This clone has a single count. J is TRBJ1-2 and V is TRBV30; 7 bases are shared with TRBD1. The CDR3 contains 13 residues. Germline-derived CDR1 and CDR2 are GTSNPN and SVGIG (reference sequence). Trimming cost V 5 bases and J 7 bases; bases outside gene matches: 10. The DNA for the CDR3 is TGTGCCTGGGGGGCAGGGGGAAAACTTGGCTACACCTTC. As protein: CAWGAGGKLGYTF.

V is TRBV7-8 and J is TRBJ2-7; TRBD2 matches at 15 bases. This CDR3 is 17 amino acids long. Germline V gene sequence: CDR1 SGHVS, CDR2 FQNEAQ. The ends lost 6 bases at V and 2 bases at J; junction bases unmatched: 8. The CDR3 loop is CASRGLAGGPSTYEQYF. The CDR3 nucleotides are TGTGCCAGCAGGGGACTAGCGGGAGGCCCCTCTACCTACGAGCAGTACTTC.

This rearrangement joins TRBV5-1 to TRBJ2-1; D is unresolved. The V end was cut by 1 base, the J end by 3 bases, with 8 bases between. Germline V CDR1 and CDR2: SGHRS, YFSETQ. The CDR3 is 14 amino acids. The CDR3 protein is CASSLSEGYNEQFF. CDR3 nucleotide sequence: TGCGCCAGCAGCTTGAGCGAAGGCTACAATGAGCAGTTCTTC.

CDR3 sequence: CASSLGAGMNTEAFF. The CDR3 nucleotides are TGTGCCAGCAGCTTAGGGGCAGGGATGAACACTGAAGCTTTCTTT. J is TRBJ1-1 and V is TRBV11-3, with a weak D call TRBD1 (5 bases). The CDR3 has 15 amino acids. Germline V gene data show CDR1 as SGHNT and CDR2 as YENEEA. V lost 1 base, J lost 0 bases, and 9 bases lay in between.

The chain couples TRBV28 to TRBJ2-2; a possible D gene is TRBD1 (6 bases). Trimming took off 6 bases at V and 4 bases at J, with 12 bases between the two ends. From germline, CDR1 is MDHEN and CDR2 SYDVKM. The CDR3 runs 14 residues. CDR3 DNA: TGTGCCAGCAGCCTAGGGGGATTCACCGGGGAGCTGTTTTTT. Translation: CASSLGGFTGELFF.

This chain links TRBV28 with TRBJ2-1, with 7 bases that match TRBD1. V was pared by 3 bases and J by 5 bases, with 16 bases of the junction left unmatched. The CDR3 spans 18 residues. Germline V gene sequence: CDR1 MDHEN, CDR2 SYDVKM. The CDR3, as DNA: TGTGCCAGCAGTTTTGTAGCTATACCGGGACAGATCGACAATGAGCAGTTCTTC. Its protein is CASSFVAIPGQIDNEQFF. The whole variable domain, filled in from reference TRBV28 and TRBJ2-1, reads DVKVTQSSRYLVKRTGEKVFLECVQDMDHENMFWYRQDPGLGLRLIYFSYDVKMKEKGDIPEGYSVSREKKERFSLILESASTNQTSMYLCASSFVAIPGQIDNEQFFGPGTRLTVL.

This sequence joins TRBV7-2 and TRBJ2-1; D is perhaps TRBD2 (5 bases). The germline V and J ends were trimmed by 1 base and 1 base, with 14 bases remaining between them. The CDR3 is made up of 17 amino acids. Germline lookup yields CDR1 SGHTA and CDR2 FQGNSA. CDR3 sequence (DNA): TGTGCCAGCAGCTTAGTTCGGTCTAGCCGGTCCTACAATGAGCAGTTCTTC. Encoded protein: CASSLVRSSRSYNEQFF.

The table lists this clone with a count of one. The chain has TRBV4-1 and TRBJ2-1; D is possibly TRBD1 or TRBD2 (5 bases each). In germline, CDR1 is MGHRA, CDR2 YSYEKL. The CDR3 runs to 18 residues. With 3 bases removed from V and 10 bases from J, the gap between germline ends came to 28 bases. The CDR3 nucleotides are TGCGCCAGCAGCCAGACGGGACGTTCTTCTGCCCGGCGAAGAGAGCAGTTCTTC. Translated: CASSQTGRSSARRREQFF.

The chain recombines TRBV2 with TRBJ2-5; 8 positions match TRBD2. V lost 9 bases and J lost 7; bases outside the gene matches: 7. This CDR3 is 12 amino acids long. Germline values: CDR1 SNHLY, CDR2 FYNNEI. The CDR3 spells CASGPGRGTQYF. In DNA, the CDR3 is TGTGCCAGTGGCCCCGGGAGGGGGACCCAGTACTTC.

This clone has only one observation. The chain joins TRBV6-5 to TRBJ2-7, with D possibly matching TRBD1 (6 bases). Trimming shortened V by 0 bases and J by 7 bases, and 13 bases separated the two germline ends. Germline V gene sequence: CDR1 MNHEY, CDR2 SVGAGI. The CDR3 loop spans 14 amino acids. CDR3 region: CASSYSTGLGEQYF. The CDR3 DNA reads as TGTGCCAGCAGTTACTCCACAGGGTTGGGGGAGCAGTACTTC.

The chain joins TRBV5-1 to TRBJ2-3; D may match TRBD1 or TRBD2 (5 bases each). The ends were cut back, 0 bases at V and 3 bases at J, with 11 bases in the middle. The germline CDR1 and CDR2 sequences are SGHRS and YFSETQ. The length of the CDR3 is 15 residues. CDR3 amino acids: CASSLDGGVTDTQYF. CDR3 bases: TGCGCCAGCAGCTTGGATGGGGGTGTGACAGATACGCAGTATTTT.

The CDR3 here is CASSLAGTSGETQYF. The CDR3 region has the DNA TGTGCCAGCAGCTTGGCCGGGACATCAGGGGAGACCCAGTACTTC. V is TRBV5-4 and J is TRBJ2-5, with D maybe TRBD1 (6 bases). The CDR3 loop spans 15 amino acids. Trimming cost V 0 bases and J 5 bases, with 14 bases left between them. Germline V gene data show CDR1 as SGHNT and CDR2 as YYREEE (reference sequence). The whole variable domain, remainder taken from reference TRBV5-4 and TRBJ2-5, is ETGVTQSPTHLIKTRGQQVTLRCSSQSGHNTVSWYQQALGQGPQFIFQYYREEENGRGNFPPRFSGLQFPNYSSELNVNALELDDSALYLCASSLAGTSGETQYFGPGTRLLVL.

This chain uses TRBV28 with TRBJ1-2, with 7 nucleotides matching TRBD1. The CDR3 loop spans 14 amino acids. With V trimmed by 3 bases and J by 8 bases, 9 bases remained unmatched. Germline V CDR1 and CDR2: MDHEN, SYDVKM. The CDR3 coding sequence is TGTGCCAGCAGTTTTGGGACAGACAGGATAGGCTACACCTTC. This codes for CASSFGTDRIGYTF.

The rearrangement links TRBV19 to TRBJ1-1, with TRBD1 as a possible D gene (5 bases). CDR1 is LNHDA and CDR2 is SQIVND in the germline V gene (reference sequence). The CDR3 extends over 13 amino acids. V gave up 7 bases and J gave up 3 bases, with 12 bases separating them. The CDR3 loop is CASTRRDYTEAFF. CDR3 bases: TGTGCCAGTACCCGACGGGACTACACTGAAGCTTTCTTT.

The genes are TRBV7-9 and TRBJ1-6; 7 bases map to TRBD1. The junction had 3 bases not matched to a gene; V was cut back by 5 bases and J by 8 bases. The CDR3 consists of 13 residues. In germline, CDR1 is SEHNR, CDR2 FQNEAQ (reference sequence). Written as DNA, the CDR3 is TGTGCCAGCAGCACAGGACAGGATTCACCCCTCCACTTT. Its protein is CASSTGQDSPLHF.

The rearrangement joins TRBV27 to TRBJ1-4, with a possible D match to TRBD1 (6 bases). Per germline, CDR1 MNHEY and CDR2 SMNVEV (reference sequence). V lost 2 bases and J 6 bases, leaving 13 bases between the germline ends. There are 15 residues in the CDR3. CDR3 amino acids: CASSLRGGAYEKLFF. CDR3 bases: TGTGCCAGCAGTTTAAGGGGGGGCGCCTATGAAAAACTGTTTTTT. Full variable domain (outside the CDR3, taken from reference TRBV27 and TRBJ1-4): EAQVTQNPRYLITVTGKKLTVTCSQNMNHEYMSWYRQDPGLGLRQIYYSMNVEVTDKGDVPEGYKVSRKEKRNFPLILESPSPNQTSLYFCASSLRGGAYEKLFFGSGTQLSVL.